This T cell receptor (beta chain) was recorded in a study of OX40 agonist ivuxolimab in advanced cancers. Method: immunoSEQ multiplex PCR; TCRdb's copy keeps in-frame clones and lacks some. In the table there are under 40,000 clones, around nine tenths of which are singletons. This CDR3 is built from 13 residues. Between the trimmed V and J ends, which lost 6 bases and 7 bases, there was a span of 16 bases. From germline, CDR1 is SQVTM and CDR2 ANQGSEA. The specimen was CD4+ or CD8+ T cells sorted from blood, collected in a trial of the OX40 agonist ivuxolimab. V usage is TRBV29-1 and J usage is TRBJ1-5; tentatively, D is TRBD1 (5 bases). The clonotype was recovered from an adult with an advanced solid tumor such as melanoma, head and neck, liver or kidney cancer. The CDR3 reads CSVSQGSGQPQHF. DNA for the CDR3: TGCAGCGTCTCTCAGGGTTCGGGGCAGCCCCAGCATTTT.